A selection of T cell receptor beta chains follows, all from one sample in a study of shared clonotypes between healthy human individuals. This table comes from immunoSEQ multiplex PCR, and its TCRdb copy is limited to in-frame clones, with some not included. The sample includes about 1.9 million clones, around 93% of them seen just once. The specimen was naive CD8+ T cells from PBMCs. The receptors stem from a man aged 18 to 35 in good health. Some clones in this sample may be carry-over from other donors' samples. Each CDR3 is given with its conserved first and last residue. A D gene is named only where the DNA matches it firmly.

TRBJ1-2,-,TRBV6-1,14,TGTGCCAGCAGTGAACCGGGAACTAACTATGGCTACACCTTC,CASSEPGTNYGYTF
TRBJ2-3,-,TRBV9,17,TGTGCCAGCACTATAGGGTCTACCGGGACACTCACAGATACGCAGTATTTT,CASTIGSTGTLTDTQYF
TRBJ1-4,-,TRBV7-9,15,TGTGCCAGCAGCTTAGGTGTTGGGGGGGACGAAAAACTGTTTTTT,CASSLGVGGDEKLFF
TRBJ1-1,TRBD1,TRBV19,17,TGTGCCAGTAGTACCTACCCCCACAGGGGGGAGAACACTGAAGCTTTCTTT,CASSTYPHRGENTEAFF
TRBJ1-2,-,TRBV27,13,TGTGCCAGCAGTTTTGACAGAAACTATGGCTACACCTTC,CASSFDRNYGYTF
TRBJ1-5,-,TRBV4-1,15,TGCGCCAGCAGCCCCATTGGGACGGCAAATCAGCCCCAGCATTTT,CASSPIGTANQPQHF
TRBJ2-5,-,TRBV6-6,15,TGTGCCAGCAGTTGGGTCGGCAGGGAACAAGAGACCCAGTACTTC,CASSWVGREQETQYF
TRBJ2-3,-,TRBV27,11,TGTGCCAGCGGAACCGGCCCTAAAGAGTATTTT,CASGTGPKEYF
TRBJ2-3,TRBD2,TRBV29-1,17,TGCAGCGTTGAAGGGGCGCGGGAGGGCCTATCTGGGGATACGCAGTATTTT,CSVEGAREGLSGDTQYF
TRBJ2-7,TRBD1,TRBV2,14,TGTGCCAGCAGCGGGGACAGTTTAGGGTACGAGCAGTACTTC,CASSGDSLGYEQYF
TRBJ1-3,-,TRBV9,19,TGTGCCAGCAGCGTAGCTACAACGGACGACTATAGCTCTGGAAACACCATATATTTT,CASSVATTDDYSSGNTIYF